Presented here are 30 T cell receptor beta chains from one specimen sequenced in a study of sequential checkpoint blockade in melanoma. TCRdb's copy holds only in-frame clones and misses some; the assay was immunoSEQ multiplex PCR. This sample yields about 25,000 clones, of which about three quarters are seen a single time; 22% belongs to the top ten. Sample treatment: randomized to nivolumab then ipilimumab (arm A) or the reverse (arm B). Sequenced material: CD8+ T cells sorted from blood (inferred from file names), taken from a patient given nivolumab and ipilimumab in sequence. All receptors come from a human donor with melanoma.

The gene calls are TRBV7-9 and TRBJ1-1; D gene uncertain. CDR3 length equals 13 residues. Trimming stripped 7 bases from V and 2 bases from J, with 11 bases between. Germline-derived CDR1 and CDR2 are SEHNR and FQNEAQ (reference sequence). The CDR3 DNA follows: TGTGCCAGCACCCTAATCGCCAACACTGAAGCTTTCTTT. Translating it yields CASTLIANTEAFF.

The chain uses TRBV7-2 and TRBJ1-5; the D gene is possibly TRBD1 (5 bases). Germline V lookup: CDR1 SGHTA, CDR2 FQGNSA. With 4 bases removed from V and 1 base from J, the gap between germline ends came to 11 bases. This CDR3 region has 15 residues. In DNA, the CDR3 is TGTGCCAGCAGCTCGGGGGTGGTCAGCAATCAGCCCCAGCATTTT. This codes for CASSSGVVSNQPQHF.

This chain connects TRBV10-3 to TRBJ1-1; D might be TRBD1 (5 bases). There are 14 residues in the CDR3. V was clipped by 4 bases and J by 1 base, with 10 bases between them. Germline V lookup: CDR1 ENHRY, CDR2 SYGVKD. CDR3 sequence reads: CAISAGGTNTEAFF. The CDR3 DNA is TGTGCCATCAGTGCGGGGGGAACGAACACTGAAGCTTTCTTT.

This chain links TRBV2 with TRBJ2-7; weak D call: TRBD1 (5 bases). Per the germline V gene, CDR1 is SNHLY and CDR2 is FYNNEI. V was pared by 8 bases and J by 5 bases, with 10 bases between. The CDR3 extends over 11 amino acids. The CDR3 loop reads CASVGLHEQYF. In nucleotides, the CDR3 is TGTGCCAGCGTGGGGCTACACGAGCAGTACTTC.

V is TRBV11-2 and J is TRBJ2-7; D call uncertain. The CDR3 has 13 residues. With 3 bases removed from V and 6 bases from J, the gap between germline ends came to 12 bases. Germline V lookup: CDR1 SGHAT, CDR2 FQNNGV. CDR3 DNA sequence: TGTGCCAGCAGCTTCAAGCTTATCGCCGAGCAGTACTTC. It is translated as CASSFKLIAEQYF.

The CDR3 bases are TGTGCCAGCAGGGAACGGGACAGGGACCAAGAGACCCAGTACTTC. This translates into CASRERDRDQETQYF. The rearrangement uses TRBV7-6 and TRBJ2-5; TRBD1 matches 9 bases. Germline CDR1 SGHVS, CDR2 FNYEAQ. CDR3 size: 15 residues. Trimming removed 6 bases from V and 0 bases from J; junction bases left unmatched: 5. Full variable domain (rest looked up from reference TRBV7-6 and TRBJ2-5): GAGVSQSPRYKVTKRGQDVALRCDPISGHVSLYWYRQALGQGPEFLTYFNYEAQQDKSGLPNDRFSAERPEGSISTLTIQRTEQRDSAMYRCASRERDRDQETQYFGPGTRLLVL.

CDR3 residues: CASSPGHNLYGYTF. CDR3 bases: TGTGCCAGCAGTCCAGGACATAACCTCTATGGCTACACCTTC. The gene calls are TRBV27 and TRBJ1-2; D perhaps matches TRBD1 (5 bases). The germline V gene encodes CDR1 MNHEY and CDR2 SMNVEV (reference sequence). Trimming cost V 5 bases and J 4 bases, with 14 bases left between them. This CDR3 contains 14 residues.

The chain joins TRBV29-1 to TRBJ1-2; D is perhaps TRBD1 (5 bases). V gave up 7 bases and J gave up 6 bases, with 21 bases separating them. CDR1 and CDR2 (germline): SQVTM, ANQGSEA. This CDR3 has 14 amino acids. The CDR3 sequence: CSDGTGGGLHGYTF. The CDR3 region has the DNA TGCAGCGATGGGACCGGGGGGGGATTGCATGGCTACACCTTC.

The chain combines TRBV10-3 with TRBJ2-1, with 9 bases fitting TRBD2. CDR3 size: 13 residues. Germline V gene sequence: CDR1 ENHRY, CDR2 SYGVKD. Trimming removed 8 bases from V and 5 bases from J; junction bases left unmatched: 4. CDR3 residues: CAIGLATNNEQFF. The DNA of the CDR3 is TGTGCCATCGGACTAGCGACAAACAATGAGCAGTTCTTC.

The genes are TRBV28 and TRBJ2-1; 9 nucleotides line up with TRBD2. Per the germline V gene, CDR1 is MDHEN and CDR2 is SYDVKM. This CDR3 is built from 14 residues. The ends lost 2 bases at V and 7 bases at J; junction bases unmatched: 3. CDR3 sequence (DNA): TGTGCCAGCAGTTTACTAGCGGGACCTAATGAGCAGTTCTTC. Residues: CASSLLAGPNEQFF.

This clone was detected once. J is TRBJ1-1 and V is TRBV7-6; TRBD1 agrees at 12 bases. Germline V gives CDR1 SGHVS, CDR2 FNYEAQ. The CDR3 runs 16 residues. V gave up 1 base and J gave up 5 bases; unmatched junction bases: 5. The CDR3 bases are TGTGCCAGCAGCTTAGACGGGACAGGGGGCTGGACTGAAGCTTTCTTT. This translates into CASSLDGTGGWTEAFF.

This clone was seen a single time. The chain has TRBV30 and TRBJ2-3; no clear D. The germline V gene has CDR1 GTSNPN and CDR2 SVGIG (reference sequence). Trimming cost V 2 bases and J 0 bases, with 12 bases left between them. This CDR3 contains 15 residues. This chain's CDR3 is CAWSRSWSSTDTQYF. The CDR3 coding sequence is TGTGCCTGGAGTAGAAGCTGGTCTAGCACAGATACGCAGTATTTT.

This clone was counted a single time. The rearrangement links TRBV7-9 to TRBJ2-1; 7 nucleotides agree with TRBD1. CDR1 is SEHNR and CDR2 is FQNEAQ in the germline V gene (reference sequence). The CDR3 is 17 residues long. The J segment lost 2 bases and the V segment lost 1 base, leaving 8 bases of the junction unmatched. The CDR3 sequence: CASSLDGYGQAYNEQFF. The CDR3 nucleotides are TGTGCCAGCAGCTTAGATGGCTACGGACAGGCCTACAATGAGCAGTTCTTC.

This clone has more than one count but fewer than ten. The chain joins TRBV5-1 to TRBJ1-1, with no clear D. Trimming took 6 bases from V and 6 from J, leaving 18 bases between them. Germline V lookup: CDR1 SGHRS, CDR2 YFSETQ. This CDR3 has 14 amino acids. The CDR3 region has the DNA TGCGCCAGCACCCCCCGGGGTCTGGGCGCTGAAGCTTTCTTT. It is translated as CASTPRGLGAEAFF.

By proportion, this clone is medium-sized. The J gene is TRBJ2-7, the V gene TRBV7-2; D might be TRBD2 (5 bases). The CDR3 loop spans 15 amino acids. V was pared by 5 bases and J by 2 bases, with 16 bases between. The V gene's germline CDR1 is SGHTA and CDR2 FQGNSA. The CDR3 loop reads CASSTHGSATYEQYF. CDR3 nucleotides: TGTGCCAGCAGCACCCATGGGAGTGCGACCTACGAGCAGTACTTC.

This clone appeared a few times. The chain joins TRBV4-3 to TRBJ2-7; 12 nucleotides agree with TRBD1. The CDR3 spans 18 residues. CDR1 is LGHNA, CDR2 YSLEER, per germline. With 1 base clipped from V and 1 base from J, the junction kept 8 bases outside the gene matches. The CDR3 DNA is TGCGCCAGCAGCCAAGGGGACAGGGGGCCGGGTAGTTCCTACGAGCAGTACTTC. Encoded protein: CASSQGDRGPGSSYEQYF.

The CDR3 here is CASSLQGARYGYTF. In DNA form, the CDR3 reads TGTGCCAGCAGCTTACAGGGGGCGCGCTATGGCTACACCTTC. V is TRBV11-2 and J is TRBJ1-2, with 8 bases that match TRBD1. The junction had 3 bases not matched to a gene; V was cut back by 2 bases and J by 4 bases. This CDR3 contains 14 residues. Per the germline V gene, CDR1 is SGHAT and CDR2 is FQNNGV. Full variable domain (outside the CDR3, taken from reference TRBV11-2 and TRBJ1-2): EAGVAQSPRYKIIEKRQSVAFWCNPISGHATLYWYQQILGQGPKLLIQFQNNGVVDDSQLPKDRFSAERLKGVDSTLKIQPAKLEDSAVYLCASSLQGARYGYTFGSGTRLTVV.

V usage is TRBV7-8 and J usage is TRBJ1-5, with no clear D. The CDR3 extends over 15 amino acids. V lost 4 bases to trimming and J lost 1 base, with 11 bases between them. The germline V gene encodes CDR1 SGHVS and CDR2 FQNEAQ. In DNA, the CDR3 is TGTGCCAGCAGCTATAAGGAGTGGAGCAATCAGCCCCAGCATTTT. Protein product: CASSYKEWSNQPQHF.

The CDR3 spells CASSLIGQVAGYTF. The CDR3 nucleotides read TGTGCCAGCAGCTTAATTGGTCAGGTCGCTGGCTACACCTTC. The chain uses TRBV7-8 and TRBJ1-2, with D unresolved. This CDR3 has 14 amino acids. Germline assignment: CDR1 SGHVS and CDR2 FQNEAQ. V gave up 2 bases and J gave up 7 bases, with 14 bases separating them.

The genes are TRBV5-6 and TRBJ2-7, with 9 bases aligning to TRBD1. The germline V gene has CDR1 SGHDT and CDR2 YYEEEE. After removal of 3 bases from V and 4 bases from J, the junction contained 11 bases not matched to a gene. The CDR3 consists of 16 residues. The CDR3 nucleotides are TGTGCCAGCAGCTCGAAGGACAGGGGAATTTTTTACGAGCAGTACTTC. Translating gives CASSSKDRGIFYEQYF.

The chain combines TRBV28 with TRBJ2-5; tentative D call: TRBD2 (5 bases). The CDR3 consists of 14 residues. Germline V lookup: CDR1 MDHEN, CDR2 SYDVKM. V lost 5 bases and J lost 5, with 15 bases in between. CDR3 in amino acids: CASSVVAGGETQYF. The CDR3, as DNA: TGTGCCAGCAGTGTGGTGGCGGGTGGGGAGACCCAGTACTTC. Using reference TRBV28 and TRBJ2-5 for the parts outside the CDR3, the full variable domain is DVKVTQSSRYLVKRTGEKVFLECVQDMDHENMFWYRQDPGLGLRLIYFSYDVKMKEKGDIPEGYSVSREKKERFSLILESASTNQTSMYLCASSVVAGGETQYFGPGTRLLVL.

This chain joins TRBV13 and TRBJ2-5; 8 bases are shared with TRBD2. The CDR3 totals 14 residues. The germline CDR1 and CDR2 sequences are PRHDT and FYEKMQ (reference sequence). Unmatched junction bases numbered 4, after V lost 2 bases and J lost 5 bases. The CDR3 DNA is TGTGCCAGCAGCTTATCAAGCGGGAGTGAGACCCAGTACTTC. This encodes CASSLSSGSETQYF.

This chain joins TRBV27 and TRBJ2-1; 7 positions agree with TRBD1. The germline gives CDR1 MNHEY, CDR2 SMNVEV (reference sequence). Trimming took 4 bases from V and 3 from J; bases not matched to a gene: 9. CDR3 length equals 16 residues. For the CDR3, the DNA is TGTGCCAGCAGTTCCGCAACAGGGGCTTTCTACAATGAGCAGTTCTTC. This sequence encodes CASSSATGAFYNEQFF.

This clone was seen a single time. The chain recombines TRBV6-4 with TRBJ2-3; 11 bases match TRBD2. This CDR3 has 17 amino acids. CDR1 and CDR2 (germline): MRHNA, SNTAGT. With 4 bases clipped from V and 2 bases from J, the junction kept 8 bases outside the gene matches. CDR3 amino acids: CASSVGMTSGATDTQYF. CDR3 DNA sequence: TGTGCCAGCAGTGTCGGCATGACTAGCGGGGCCACAGATACGCAGTATTTT.

The V gene is TRBV27, the J gene TRBJ2-3; D gene uncertain. Trimming stripped 8 bases from V and 1 base from J, with 13 bases between. Germline V gene data show CDR1 as MNHEY and CDR2 as SMNVEV (reference sequence). The CDR3 loop spans 14 amino acids. CDR3 protein: CASAQLGGTDTQYF. CDR3 in DNA: TGTGCCAGCGCCCAACTCGGAGGCACAGATACGCAGTATTTT.

The chain carries TRBV13 and TRBJ1-4; 10 bases match TRBD1. This CDR3 is 15 amino acids long. The germline gives CDR1 PRHDT, CDR2 FYEKMQ (reference sequence). The V segment lost 5 bases and the J segment 8 bases; nucleotides outside the gene matches: 8. The CDR3 DNA follows: TGTGCCAGCAGCGCGAGACAGGGGGCTCGGGAAAAACTGTTTTTT. Translated: CASSARQGAREKLFF.

The rearrangement uses TRBV28 and TRBJ2-7; TRBD1 matches at 8 bases. Germline trimming cut 2 bases from V and 2 bases from J; bases unmatched to any gene: 8. The CDR3 loop spans 16 amino acids. The germline V gene has CDR1 MDHEN and CDR2 SYDVKM. The CDR3: CASSLGRQGPPYEQYF. CDR3 DNA: TGTGCCAGCAGTTTAGGGCGACAGGGGCCCCCCTACGAGCAGTACTTC.

V and J are TRBV10-2 and TRBJ2-5; TRBD1 is a possible D gene (5 bases). The J call is uncertain, as TRBJ2-7 better fits the DNA end. Germline CDR1 reads WSHSY; CDR2 reads SAAADI. The length of the CDR3 is 12 residues. DNA for the CDR3: TGCGCCAGCAGGCCAGGGTTTGGCGAGCAGTACTTC. Translated: CASRPGFGEQYF.

This rearrangement joins TRBV5-6 to TRBJ2-7, with 8 bases aligning to TRBD2. J was trimmed by 3 bases and V by 4 bases; bases with no gene match: 12. This CDR3 comprises 16 residues. Germline lookup yields CDR1 SGHDT and CDR2 YYEEEE. DNA for the CDR3: TGTGCCAGCAGCGGAGGGGAACTAGCGGATGACTACGAGCAGTACTTC. Encoded protein: CASSGGELADDYEQYF.

The rearrangement uses TRBV15 and TRBJ2-7; D remains ambiguous. The CDR3 is made up of 13 amino acids. V gave up 4 bases and J gave up 3 bases, with 10 bases separating them. Germline V gives CDR1 LNHNV, CDR2 YYDKDF (reference sequence). The CDR3 region has the DNA TGTGCCACCAGCAACCGGGTCGACTACGAGCAGTACTTC. Translation gives CATSNRVDYEQYF.